Listed below are T cell receptor beta chains from one sample, sequenced in a study of blood T cell repertoires in COVID-19. The method was immunoSEQ multiplex PCR; TCRdb's version includes in-frame clones alone and lacks a portion of them. The sample gives around 160,000 clones, roughly 90% of which show up once; roughly 2.3% is in the top ten. Sequencing was performed on peripheral blood. The receptors shown here come from a man between 18 and 35 years old with acute or convalescent COVID-19. Each CDR3 is given with its conserved first and last residue. A D gene is named only where the DNA matches it firmly. Size is omitted from some rows. Given values are once, few, many or a class for expanded clones.

J: TRBJ1-2; V: TRBV7-9; size: once; D: TRBD1; DNA: TGTGCCAGCAGCTTAGGACCTGGGACAGCTAACTATGGCTACACCTTC; CDR3: CASSLGPGTANYGYTF
J: TRBJ1-5; V: TRBV7-6; size: -; D: -; DNA: TGTGCCAGCAGCGGCGCCGGTCGGAACAGGGCGGGCGATCAGCCCCAGCATTTT; CDR3: CASSGAGRNRAGDQPQHF
J: TRBJ1-2; V: TRBV12-2; size: -; D: -; DNA: TGTGCAAGTCGCTTAAATCGGGGGGCGGCCAACTATGGCTACACCTTC; CDR3: CASRLNRGAANYGYTF
J: TRBJ1-4; V: TRBV15; size: -; D: TRBD1; DNA: TGTGCCACCAGCAGAGCGATGGGACAGGGGGCTGAAAAACTGTTTTTT; CDR3: CATSRAMGQGAEKLFF
J: TRBJ1-1; V: TRBV19; size: -; D: -; DNA: TGTGCCAGTAGTATTTATAAGACTAACACTGAAGCTTTCTTT; CDR3: CASSIYKTNTEAFF
J: TRBJ2-2; V: TRBV19; size: few; D: -; DNA: TGTGCCAGTAGTCGGGGTGTTAGCGTCCTGAACACCGGGGAGCTGTTTTTT; CDR3: CASSRGVSVLNTGELFF
J: TRBJ2-5; V: TRBV5-4; size: -; D: -; DNA: TGTGCCAGCAGCACCTTTGACAGCGTCCAAGAGACCCAGTACTTC; CDR3: CASSTFDSVQETQYF
J: TRBJ2-5; V: TRBV5-1; size: -; D: TRBD2; DNA: TGCGCCAGCAGCCCGGGACTAGCGGAGGCACTGAGAGAGACCCAGTACTTC; CDR3: CASSPGLAEALRETQYF
J: TRBJ2-3; V: TRBV5-1; size: -; D: TRBD2; DNA: TGCGCCAGCAGCTTGGGTGCTAGCGGGACCCCAACAGATACGCAGTATTTT; CDR3: CASSLGASGTPTDTQYF
J: TRBJ1-1; V: TRBV11-2; size: -; D: -; DNA: TGTGCCAGCAGCACTAGTGGGGTGTTGGTCACTGAAGCTTTCTTT; CDR3: CASSTSGVLVTEAFF
J: TRBJ2-1; V: TRBV7-8; size: -; D: TRBD1; DNA: TGTGCCAGCAGGTCTACAGGGGGCCCCTACAATGAGCAGTTCTTC; CDR3: CASRSTGGPYNEQFF
J: TRBJ1-5; V: TRBV7-2; size: few; D: -; DNA: TGTGCCAGCAGCCTTGGACACCTAAGCAATCAGCCCCAGCATTTT; CDR3: CASSLGHLSNQPQHF
J: TRBJ1-4; V: TRBV4-2; size: few; D: -; DNA: TGTGCCAGCAGCCAAGATAAGGGGAAAAAACTGTTTTTT; CDR3: CASSQDKGKKLFF
J: TRBJ1-2; V: TRBV15; size: once; D: TRBD1; DNA: TGTGCCACCAGCAGAGCCCGAAGGGGGCTTGACTATGGCTACACCTTC; CDR3: CATSRARRGLDYGYTF
J: TRBJ1-1; V: TRBV29-1; size: -; D: TRBD1; DNA: TGCAGCGTTCACCGGGACAGGGGGCTAACGAACACTGAAGCTTTCTTT; CDR3: CSVHRDRGLTNTEAFF
J: TRBJ2-5; V: TRBV10-3; size: -; D: TRBD2; DNA: TGTGCCACCCGGGGGTGGGGGGGATCCCACCTAGAGACCCAGTACTTC; CDR3: CATRGWGGSHLETQYF
J: TRBJ1-2; V: TRBV30; size: once; D: -; DNA: TGTGCCTGGAGTGTAGGACAGAACTATGGCTACACCTTC; CDR3: CAWSVGQNYGYTF
J: TRBJ1-1; V: TRBV5-1; size: -; D: -; DNA: TGCGCCAGCAGCCTGTCGGGGTTCACTGAAGCTTTCTTT; CDR3: CASSLSGFTEAFF
J: TRBJ2-3; V: TRBV18; size: -; D: -; DNA: TGTGCCAGCTCACCACTTCGGCAGGGAATCACAGATACGCAGTATTTT; CDR3: CASSPLRQGITDTQYF
J: TRBJ2-1; V: TRBV7-9; size: -; D: -; DNA: TGTGCCAGCAGCTTAGTAGGCACGGGTTACAATGAGCAGTTCTTC; CDR3: CASSLVGTGYNEQFF
J: TRBJ1-5; V: TRBV19; size: -; D: TRBD1; DNA: TGTGCCAGTAGTATAAAGGGACAGGGAAGCAATCAGCCCCAGCATTTT; CDR3: CASSIKGQGSNQPQHF
J: TRBJ2-7; V: TRBV3-1/TRBV3-2; size: -; D: TRBD1; DNA: TGTGCCAGCAGCCAAGGGGACAGGGGGAACTATGGGCTCGTTAGGGAGCAGTACTTC; CDR3: CASSQGDRGNYGLVREQYF
J: TRBJ2-5; V: TRBV3-1/TRBV3-2; size: -; D: TRBD1; DNA: TGTGCCAGCAGCCAAGAGAGCGGGACAGGGAAAGAGACCCAGTACTTC; CDR3: CASSQESGTGKETQYF
J: TRBJ1-3; V: TRBV7-9; size: -; D: -; DNA: TGTGCCAGCAGCCCCCCCGGGGGAGGAAACACCATATATTTT; CDR3: CASSPPGGGNTIYF
J: TRBJ1-2; V: TRBV2; size: -; D: -; DNA: TGTGCCAGCATTTTCACCGCCCAGGCCGACTATGGCTACACCTTC; CDR3: CASIFTAQADYGYTF
J: TRBJ1-2; V: TRBV18; size: -; D: -; DNA: TGTGCCAGCTCACGGGACTTTGATGGCTACACCTTC; CDR3: CASSRDFDGYTF
J: TRBJ1-2; V: TRBV3-1/TRBV3-2; size: -; D: TRBD1; DNA: TGTGCCAGCACCGGAGGACAGGGGGCTTATGGCTACACCTTC; CDR3: CASTGGQGAYGYTF
J: TRBJ2-2; V: TRBV19; size: -; D: -; DNA: TGTGCCAGTAGTATAGCTCGAGGGTTGCACACCGGGGAGCTGTTTTTT; CDR3: CASSIARGLHTGELFF
J: TRBJ1-5; V: TRBV30; size: -; D: -; DNA: TGTGCCTGGAGTGTGGCAGGGGATCAGCCCCAGCATTTT; CDR3: CAWSVAGDQPQHF
J: TRBJ2-5; V: TRBV7-9; size: -; D: -; DNA: TGTGCCAGCAGCCCACAGATGTACCAAGAGACCCAGTACTTC; CDR3: CASSPQMYQETQYF
J: TRBJ2-3; V: TRBV15; size: -; D: -; DNA: TGTGCCACCAGCAGAGATATCAGAGGAGATACGCAGTATTTT; CDR3: CATSRDIRGDTQYF
J: TRBJ1-2; V: TRBV11-2; size: -; D: -; DNA: TGTGCCAGCAGCTTAGATCTCAGCTATGGCTACACCTTC; CDR3: CASSLDLSYGYTF
J: TRBJ1-1; V: TRBV5-5; size: -; D: -; DNA: TGTGCCAGCAGCTTGCCCTCGACGGAGACTGAAGCTTTCTTT; CDR3: CASSLPSTETEAFF
J: TRBJ2-1; V: TRBV6-5; size: -; D: TRBD1; DNA: TGTGCCAGCAGCGAGACAGGGGATCACAATGAGCAGTTCTTC; CDR3: CASSETGDHNEQFF
J: TRBJ2-5; V: TRBV5-6; size: -; D: -; DNA: TGTGCCAGCAGCTCCAGGGGGCTAGCGGCCTTCCAAGAGACCCAGTACTTC; CDR3: CASSSRGLAAFQETQYF
J: TRBJ2-1; V: TRBV9; size: once; D: TRBD2; DNA: TGTGCCAGCAGCACGCGGGAGTCCCCCTATAGCTCCTACAATGAGCAGTTCTTC; CDR3: CASSTRESPYSSYNEQFF